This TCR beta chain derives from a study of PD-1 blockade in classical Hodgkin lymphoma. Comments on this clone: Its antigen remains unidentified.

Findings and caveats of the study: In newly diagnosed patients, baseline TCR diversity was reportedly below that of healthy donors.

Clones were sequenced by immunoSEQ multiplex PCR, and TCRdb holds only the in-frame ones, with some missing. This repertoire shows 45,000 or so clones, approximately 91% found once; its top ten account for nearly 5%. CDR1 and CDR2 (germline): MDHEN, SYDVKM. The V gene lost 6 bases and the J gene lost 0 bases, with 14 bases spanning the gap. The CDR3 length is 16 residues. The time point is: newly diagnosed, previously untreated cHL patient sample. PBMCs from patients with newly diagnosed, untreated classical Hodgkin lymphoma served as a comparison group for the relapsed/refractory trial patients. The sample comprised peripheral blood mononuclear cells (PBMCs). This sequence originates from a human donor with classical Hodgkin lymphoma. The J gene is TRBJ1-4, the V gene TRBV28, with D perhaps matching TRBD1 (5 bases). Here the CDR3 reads CASRGQLLSTNEKLFF. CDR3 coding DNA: TGTGCCAGCAGGGGGCAGCTGCTATCAACTAATGAAAAACTGTTTTTT.